The 23 T cell receptor beta chains below were found in one sample sequenced in a study of T-cell reconstitution after alpha-beta-depleted transplantation in children. During its preparation, the TCRbeta library received unique molecular identifiers. TCRdb re-called the PCR reads with MiXCR, one entry per CDR3 protein. Of 550,000 to 600,000 distinct CDR3 sequences listed, 23% were seen once; the top ten hold over 12%. Here the sequenced sample was PBMCs, mostly from graft donor cells, taken 360 days after TCRalphabeta/CD19-depleted stem cell transplant. These receptors all come from a boy in the first two years of life who had a stem cell transplant for acute myeloid leukemia, so the T cells may come from the graft donor.

This clonotype has just a few counts. The J gene is TRBJ1-2, the V gene TRBV30; 9 bases fit TRBD1. Looked up from germline, CDR1 is GTSNPN and CDR2 is SVGIG (reference sequence). The length of the CDR3 is 13 residues. J gave up 3 bases and V 2 bases, and 1 base lay outside the gene matches. DNA for the CDR3: TGTGCCTGGAGTCGGGACAGGGACTATGGCTACACCTTC. Translation gives CAWSRDRDYGYTF.

This clonotype showed up many times. The J gene is TRBJ2-2, the V gene TRBV2, with 9 nucleotides matching TRBD1. This CDR3 has 15 amino acids. Germline assignment: CDR1 SNHLY and CDR2 FYNNEI. V was clipped by 6 bases and J by 5 bases; unmatched bases: 7. In DNA, the CDR3 is TGTGCCAGCAGACCGTGGACAGGGGTTACCGGGGAGCTGTTTTTT. Residues: CASRPWTGVTGELFF.

This clonotype was detected many times. The chain employs TRBV20-1 and TRBJ2-5; D is unresolved. Germline V lookup: CDR1 DFQATT, CDR2 SNEGSKA (reference sequence). Trimming removed 4 bases at V and 5 bases at J, with 14 bases between. The CDR3 consists of 13 residues. The CDR3 protein is CSATWLDLETQYF. The CDR3 coding sequence is TGCAGTGCTACATGGCTAGACTTGGAGACCCAGTACTTC.

The chain employs TRBV7-2 and TRBJ2-7, with 7 bases lining up with TRBD1. V gave up 3 bases and J gave up 4 bases; unmatched junction bases: 9. There are 15 residues in the CDR3. Germline CDR1 is SGHTA and CDR2 is FQGNSA. DNA for the CDR3: TGTGCCAGCAGCTTTATCCGGGACAGATTATACGAGCAGTACTTC. It specifies CASSFIRDRLYEQYF.

This chain links TRBV12-3 or TRBV12-4 with TRBJ2-1; 9 nucleotides line up with TRBD2. This CDR3 has 18 residues. Trimming removed 1 base from V and 0 bases from J; junction bases left unmatched: 7. The CDR3 nucleotides read TGTGCCAGCAGTTTAGTGTTAAGCGGGGGGCGCTCCTACAATGAGCAGTTCTTC. It translates to CASSLVLSGGRSYNEQFF.

This rearrangement joins TRBV27 to TRBJ2-2; 9 bases match TRBD2. The CDR3 spans 16 residues. Looked up from germline, CDR1 is MNHEY and CDR2 is SMNVEV (reference sequence). V was clipped by 3 bases and J by 5 bases; unmatched bases: 7. Here the CDR3 DNA reads TGTGCCAGCAGTTTGCGGGGGGGGGTTCGGACCGGGGAGCTGTTTTTT. Translated, it gives CASSLRGGVRTGELFF.

The sample holds one count of this clonotype. At one end the junction does not follow the germline gene, possibly because of a read error. This chain joins TRBV7-9 and TRBJ2-7; D gene unclear. CDR1 SEHNR and CDR2 FQNEAQ come from the germline V gene (reference sequence). The CDR3 length is 14 residues. CDR3 nucleotide sequence: TGCGCCAGCAGCTACCGCGCGTTAAGTGACGAGCAGTACTTC. It encodes CASSYRALSDEQYF.

This clonotype has more than one count but fewer than ten. The rearrangement joins TRBV20-1 to TRBJ2-1; the D gene is possibly TRBD2 (5 bases). Trimming took 6 bases from V and 2 from J, leaving 20 bases between them. CDR3 length: 16 amino acids. Germline V gene lookup returns CDR1 DFQATT and CDR2 SNEGSKA (reference sequence). The CDR3: CSAQILRAGTYNEQFF. CDR3 sequence (DNA): TGCAGTGCCCAGATCCTCCGGGCCGGGACCTACAATGAGCAGTTCTTC.

The V call is TRBV5-1, the J call TRBJ2-5; 7 positions match TRBD2. With V trimmed by 1 base and J by 9 bases, 9 bases remained unmatched. The CDR3 extends over 14 amino acids. Germline V CDR1 and CDR2: SGHRS, YFSETQ. The CDR3 sequence: CASSLSGGLESQYF. The DNA of the CDR3 is TGCGCCAGCAGCTTGTCGGGGGGATTGGAATCCCAGTACTTC.

This clonotype was detected only a few times. The genes are TRBV12-3 or TRBV12-4 and TRBJ2-2; the D is unclear. Trimming shortened V by 2 bases and J by 1 base, and 8 bases separated the two germline ends. CDR3 length: 15 residues. The CDR3 DNA reads TGTGCCAGCAGTTTATACAGATTGAACACCGGGGAGCTGTTTTTT. It translates to CASSLYRLNTGELFF.

This clonotype occurred many times. The rearrangement links TRBV12-3 or TRBV12-4 to TRBJ2-3; 7 positions match TRBD1. Trimming took 4 bases from V and 2 from J; bases not matched to a gene: 12. The CDR3 loop spans 17 amino acids. The CDR3 is CASSSSAEDRTTDTQYF. Here the CDR3 DNA reads TGTGCCAGCAGTTCGTCCGCTGAGGACAGGACCACAGATACGCAGTATTTT.

V is TRBV4-3 and J is TRBJ2-3; tentative D call: TRBD2 (6 bases). The CDR3 runs to 16 residues. Germline V gives CDR1 LGHNA, CDR2 YSLEER. Deletions cut 4 bases from V and 6 bases from J, with 20 bases between. The chain's CDR3 is CASSPGTQRGTDTQYF. The CDR3 nucleotides are TGCGCCAGCAGCCCGGGGACTCAGAGGGGAACCGATACGCAGTATTTT.

This clonotype was seen a few times. The V gene is TRBV7-9, the J gene TRBJ2-5; possibly TRBD1 or TRBD2 for D (5 bases each). The germline V gene has CDR1 SEHNR and CDR2 FQNEAQ (reference sequence). V shed 5 bases and J shed 7 bases, with 11 bases lying between them. CDR3 length equals 12 residues. CDR3 in amino acids: CASSRTGGTQYF. For the CDR3, the DNA is TGTGCCAGCAGCCGAACAGGAGGGACCCAGTACTTC.

This clonotype showed up just a few times. V usage is TRBV10-3 and J usage is TRBJ2-5, with TRBD2 matching over 10 bases. The V and J ends lost 3 bases and 2 bases, in that order; junction bases with no gene match: 6. The CDR3 sequence is 16 residues long. Germline loops: CDR1 ENHRY, CDR2 SYGVKD. In nucleotides, the CDR3 is TGTGCCATCAGTGAACGAAGGACTAGCGGTCAAGAGACCCAGTACTTC. It is translated as CAISERRTSGQETQYF.

This clonotype has only a few counts. The rearrangement joins TRBV7-2 to TRBJ2-2, with D perhaps being TRBD1 or TRBD2 (5 bases each). Germline-derived CDR1 and CDR2 are SGHTA and FQGNSA. There are 14 residues in the CDR3. The V and J ends lost 5 bases and 4 bases respectively, with 11 bases between them. The CDR3 spells CASSNRDPTGELFF. CDR3 nucleotide sequence: TGTGCCAGCAGCAACCGGGACCCCACCGGGGAGCTGTTTTTT.

V and J are TRBV10-3 and TRBJ2-7; the D is unclear. V was shortened by 4 bases and J by 7 bases, with 14 bases between the two germline ends. The CDR3 loop spans 13 amino acids. Germline values: CDR1 ENHRY, CDR2 SYGVKD. The CDR3, as DNA: TGTGCCATCAGTGGAAGTCCTCTTGGGGAGCAGTACGTC. It codes for CAISGSPLGEQYV.

CDR3 residues: CSARDLEQGKYNEQFF. The DNA of the CDR3 is TGCAGTGCTAGAGATCTGGAACAGGGTAAATACAATGAGCAGTTCTTC. The V gene is TRBV20-1, the J gene TRBJ2-1, with D maybe TRBD1 (6 bases). Germline V lookup: CDR1 DFQATT, CDR2 SNEGSKA (reference sequence). The V gene lost 0 bases and the J gene lost 4 bases, with 16 bases spanning the gap. The CDR3 totals 16 residues.

In this sample, this clonotype turned up many times. This chain uses TRBV6-2 or TRBV6-3 with TRBJ1-1; D unclear. In germline, CDR1 is MNHEY, CDR2 SVGEGT. V shed 7 bases and J shed 1 base, with 10 bases lying between them. The CDR3 contains 13 residues. The CDR3 coding sequence is TGTGCCAGCACCGGCCCCAAGAACACTGAAGCTTTCTTT. Translated, it gives CASTGPKNTEAFF.

This clonotype has a count of ten or more. J is TRBJ1-2 and V is TRBV4-3, with D perhaps TRBD1 (6 bases). CDR3 length equals 14 residues. Trimming took 6 bases from V and 2 from J, leaving 13 bases between them. The germline CDR1 and CDR2 sequences are LGHNA and YSLEER. The CDR3 bases are TGCGCCAGCAGAGTCGGGCAGGGGAACTATGGCTACACCTTC. Translated, it gives CASRVGQGNYGYTF.

The table lists this clonotype with a few counts. This chain links TRBV7-2 with TRBJ1-2; D unclear. The CDR3 covers 13 residues. In germline, CDR1 is SGHTA, CDR2 FQGNSA. The germline V and J ends were trimmed by 1 base and 3 bases, with 6 bases remaining between them. CDR3 in amino acids: CASSLGWDYGYTF. The DNA of the CDR3 is TGTGCCAGCAGCTTAGGGTGGGACTATGGCTACACCTTC.

This clonotype was recorded only once. The V gene is TRBV6-2 or TRBV6-3, the J gene TRBJ2-1, with D maybe TRBD2 (5 bases). V lost 2 bases to trimming and J lost 5 bases, with 10 bases between them. CDR3 length: 14 amino acids. Germline V gene sequence: CDR1 MNHEY, CDR2 SVGEGT. CDR3 DNA: TGTGCCAGCAGTTACGCCGGACTTCACAATGAGCAGTTCTTC. Its protein product is CASSYAGLHNEQFF.

This clonotype was picked up many times. The rearrangement uses TRBV29-1 and TRBJ2-3; a weak D match, TRBD2 (5 bases). This CDR3 has 16 amino acids. Germline assignment: CDR1 SQVTM and CDR2 ANQGSEA. V was shortened by 1 base and J by 12 bases, with 26 bases between the two germline ends. This chain's CDR3 is CSVEVPLASGSRCQYF. CDR3 nucleotides: TGCAGCGTTGAAGTTCCGCTAGCATCCGGGTCTAGGTGTCAGTATTTT.

This clonotype came up a few times. The CDR3 here is CASSYRDHLLSDTQYF. DNA for the CDR3: TGTGCCAGCAGTTATCGGGACCACCTACTTTCGGATACGCAGTATTTT. The rearrangement links TRBV27 to TRBJ2-3; possibly TRBD1 or TRBD2 for D (5 bases each). The CDR3 contains 16 residues. V was pared by 4 bases and J by 6 bases, with 20 bases between. Germline CDR1 reads MNHEY; CDR2 reads SMNVEV (reference sequence).